These 14 T cell receptor beta chains originate from one sample sequenced in a study of T cell responses to AZD1222 COVID-19 vaccine. TCRdb's table, derived via immunoSEQ multiplex PCR, lists solely in-frame clones and lacks some. This repertoire shows 80,000 to 100,000 clones, approximately 92% found once; its top ten account for about 2.4%. The source material was peripheral blood, sampled 28 days after the second AZD1222 dose. The receptors come from an adult who received the AZD1222 COVID-19 vaccine.

This chain joins TRBV7-9 and TRBJ1-2; no clear D. The CDR3 runs 16 residues. V was clipped by 1 base and J by 2 bases, with 14 bases between them. The germline V gene encodes CDR1 SEHNR and CDR2 FQNEAQ (reference sequence). CDR3 DNA sequence: TGTGCCAGCAGCTTAGAATACGGGATCACCAACTATGGCTACACCTTC. Translated: CASSLEYGITNYGYTF.

The V and J genes are TRBV3-1 (or the pseudogene TRBV3-2) and TRBJ2-5; possibly TRBD2 for D (5 bases). CDR3 length: 14 amino acids. The V and J ends lost 8 bases and 5 bases respectively, with 18 bases between them. Germline CDR1 and CDR2: LGHDT and YNNKEL (reference sequence). The CDR3 nucleotides read TGTGCCAGCGTCTCCAGCGGTCAAGGGGAGACCCAGTACTTC. The encoded protein is CASVSSGQGETQYF.

In DNA, the CDR3 is TGTGCCAGCAGTTACTCGTTGGGGCAACCGAACACTGAAGCTTTCTTT. The encoded protein is CASSYSLGQPNTEAFF. J is TRBJ1-1 and V is TRBV6-5; weak D call: TRBD1 (5 bases). Trimming removed 0 bases at V and 1 base at J, with 12 bases between. CDR3 length: 16 residues. The germline gives CDR1 MNHEY, CDR2 SVGAGI.

V gene TRBV30 combines with J gene TRBJ1-2, with D unclear. Trimming took off 5 bases at V and 8 bases at J, with 12 bases between the two ends. CDR1 and CDR2 (germline): GTSNPN, SVGIG (reference sequence). The CDR3 contains 11 residues. CDR3 bases: TGTGCCTGGGAGGTCGCCGGAGGCTACACCTTC. Residues: CAWEVAGGYTF.

The chain employs TRBV30 and TRBJ2-7; D remains unclear. Trimming shortened V by 0 bases and J by 1 base, and 4 bases separated the two germline ends. There are 12 residues in the CDR3. Looked up from germline, CDR1 is GTSNPN and CDR2 is SVGIG (reference sequence). The CDR3 DNA is TGTGCCTGGAGTGTAGGTTCCTACGAGCAGTACTTC. Its protein is CAWSVGSYEQYF.

This chain connects TRBV6-5 to TRBJ2-1, with 8 bases fitting TRBD2. From germline, CDR1 is MNHEY and CDR2 SVGAGI. There are 15 residues in the CDR3. The V segment lost 0 bases and the J segment 2 bases; nucleotides outside the gene matches: 0. The CDR3: CASSYSSGAYNEQFF. CDR3 DNA: TGTGCCAGCAGTTACTCTAGCGGGGCCTACAATGAGCAGTTCTTC.

The rearrangement joins TRBV5-1 to TRBJ2-3; D is perhaps TRBD2 (5 bases). Trimming took off 4 bases at V and 2 bases at J, with 17 bases between the two ends. The CDR3 runs 16 residues. Looked up from germline, CDR1 is SGHRS and CDR2 is YFSETQ. This chain's CDR3 is CASSPSRVGNTDTQYF. CDR3 DNA sequence: TGCGCCAGCAGCCCCTCCCGGGTCGGGAACACAGATACGCAGTATTTT. Based on the CDR3 plus reference TRBV5-1 and TRBJ2-3, the full variable domain is KAGVTQTPRYLIKTRGQQVTLSCSPISGHRSVSWYQQTPGQGLQFLFEYFSETQRNKGNFPGRFSGRQFSNSRSEMNVSTLELGDSALYLCASSPSRVGNTDTQYFGPGTRLTVL.

The rearrangement joins TRBV21-1 to TRBJ1-2. TRBV21-1 is a documented pseudogene. This CDR3 has 15 residues. CDR3: CASSKTTYNLCGYTF. In DNA, the CDR3 is TGTGCCAGCAGCAAAACGACGTATAACCTTTGTGGCTACACCTTC.

The V gene is TRBV6-2 or TRBV6-3, the J gene TRBJ2-5, with a weak D call TRBD1 (6 bases). From germline, CDR1 is MNHEY and CDR2 SVGEGT. The CDR3 consists of 17 residues. V was clipped by 4 bases and J by 5 bases, with 23 bases between them. The CDR3 is CASSSTLEQGWVETQYF. CDR3 DNA: TGTGCCAGCAGTTCGACCTTAGAACAGGGATGGGTGGAGACCCAGTACTTC.

V gene TRBV3-1 (or the pseudogene TRBV3-2) combines with J gene TRBJ1-2, with D possibly TRBD1 on 6 matching bases. CDR3 length: 11 amino acids. V shed 5 bases and J shed 6 bases, with 7 bases lying between them. Germline V CDR1 and CDR2: LGHDT, YNNKEL (reference sequence). The CDR3 reads CASSNRDGYTF. As DNA, the CDR3 is TGTGCCAGCAGCAACAGGGATGGCTACACCTTC.

The V call is TRBV18, the J call TRBJ2-1; D is unclear. V was pared by 5 bases and J by 0 bases, with 5 bases between. CDR1 KGHSH and CDR2 LQKENI come from the germline V gene. This CDR3 region has 13 residues. CDR3 bases: TGTGCCAGCTCAGAAGACTCCTACAATGAGCAGTTCTTC. Translated: CASSEDSYNEQFF.

The chain recombines TRBV24-1 with TRBJ2-7, with D possibly matching TRBD1 (5 bases). Germline values: CDR1 KGHDR, CDR2 SFDVKD. This CDR3 contains 13 residues. The V gene lost 0 bases and the J gene lost 9 bases, with 11 bases spanning the gap. The chain's CDR3 is CATSDLDSAVQYF. Here the CDR3 DNA reads TGTGCCACCAGTGATTTGGACAGCGCGGTGCAGTACTTC.

The chain joins TRBV27 to TRBJ2-3; 9 bases agree with TRBD1. This CDR3 is built from 17 residues. Looked up from germline, CDR1 is MNHEY and CDR2 is SMNVEV (reference sequence). V dropped 3 bases and J dropped 0; count of bases not matched to a gene: 7. CDR3 bases: TGTGCCAGCAGTTTCCAGGGACAGGGACCTAGCACAGATACGCAGTATTTT. Its protein product is CASSFQGQGPSTDTQYF.

The chain uses TRBV5-6 and TRBJ2-2; D ambiguous. The CDR3 extends over 17 amino acids. V dropped 0 bases and J dropped 0 bases, with 12 bases sitting between them. Germline values: CDR1 SGHDT, CDR2 YYEEEE. The CDR3 region has the DNA TGTGCCAGCAGCTTGGGTGTTGGTACCGCGAACACCGGGGAGCTGTTTTTT. Protein: CASSLGVGTANTGELFF.